This TCR beta chain was sequenced for a study of blood T cell repertoires in COVID-19. As for the study in general: Samples of COVID-19 (acute and convalescent) were obtained from the United States, Italy and Spain.

The table came from immunoSEQ multiplex PCR; TCRdb's copy has only in-frame clones and leaves some out. This table has approximately 300,000 clones, approximately 84% appearing once. CDR1 and CDR2 (germline): SGHDN, FVKESK. The CDR3 consists of 15 residues. V trimming: 1 base; J trimming: 1 base; junction bases outside the gene matches: 1. Participant-given clinical history determined each cohort assignment. The receptor comes from a woman under 30 who had recovered from COVID-19. The V call is TRBV14, the J call TRBJ2-3; the match to TRBD1 covers 8 bases. The specimen sequenced was PBMCs or T cells enriched from blood (not recorded which). The CDR3 region is CASSQAGQGTDTQYF. The CDR3 region has the DNA TGTGCCAGCAGCCAAGCGGGACAGGGCACAGATACGCAGTATTTT.